This TCR beta chain was sequenced during a study of cytomegalovirus exposure and HLA in healthy donors. Germline assignment: CDR1 KGHSH and CDR2 LQKENI. V lost 3 bases and J lost 5; bases outside the gene matches: 3. The length of the CDR3 is 14 residues. The PCR made use of 60 Vbeta and 13 Jbeta primers. Generated by immunoSEQ multiplex PCR, the TCRdb table keeps only in-frame clones and is missing some. This repertoire shows about 150,000 clones, roughly 73% found once; its top ten account for 1.5% to 2%. Broader study findings: For most TCR beta V segments, an earlier analysis put the productive rate at about 87% or about 30% of the time. Rarity held for most TCR sequences, but there were some public TCRs that occurred in many donors.

With respect to this clone: Its target is not known. Other DNA sequences in this specimen translate into the identical CDR3.

This chain links TRBV18 with TRBJ2-3; 9 bases map to TRBD1. The sample comprised PBMCs. This sequence originates from a woman aged 18-29 years in good health and CMV-seronegative. CDR3 nucleotide sequence: TGTGCCAGCTCACCGGGACAGGGTGGAGATACGCAGTATTTT. Amino acids: CASSPGQGGDTQYF. The variable domain in full, completed from reference TRBV18 and TRBJ2-3, reads NAGVMQNPRHLVRRRGQEARLRCSPMKGHSHVYWYRQLPEEGLKFMVYLQKENIIDESGMPKERFSAEFPKEGPSILRIQQVVRGDSAAYFCASSPGQGGDTQYFGPGTRLTVL.